The 2 T cell receptor beta chains listed next were all sequenced from one sample in a study of Ad26.COV2.S vaccination and SARS-CoV-2 variants (dated by TCRdb to 2020 to 2022). The treatment or condition label of this sample denotes: roughly 20 received Ad26.COV2.S at low or high dose, single or two shots; roughly five received placebo; per-sample allocation not given. Repertoires of vaccine and placebo recipients were sequenced from samples collected on day 63 after the first injection. The library was prepared using the immunoSEQ multiplex PCR assay. This immuneACCESS table, as held by TCRdb, lists in-frame sequences with V and J called but not all clones. Of the missing ones, under half trace to an unresolved V gene in checked studies; the others have no known cause. The sample table contains about 680,000 clones; only one count was recorded for 70% to 90% of them. The ten largest make up approximately 1.5% of the sample.

The sample in question was peripheral blood, obtained in a trial of Ad26.COV2.S vaccine versus placebo. The receptors shown here come from a person aged 18 to 65 who received the Ad26.COV2.S COVID-19 vaccine or a placebo.

The chain employs TRBV18 and TRBJ2-5, with 8 nucleotides matching TRBD1. CDR3 length: 14 amino acids. Trimming at V came to 8 bases and at J to 5 bases, leaving 10 bases not matched to a gene. Germline CDR1 is KGHSH and CDR2 is LQKENI. The CDR3 spells CASRRTGFGETQYF. CDR3 bases: TGTGCCAGCCGGAGGACAGGGTTCGGGGAGACCCAGTACTTC.

This sequence joins TRBV5-8 and TRBJ1-5; D unresolved. CDR3 length: 12 residues. Per germline, CDR1 SGHTS and CDR2 YDEGEE. V was cut by 4 bases and J by 7 bases, with 9 bases left in between. CDR3: CASSQNSQPQHF. The CDR3 region has the DNA TGTGCCAGCAGCCAAAATTCACAGCCCCAGCATTTT.